Listed below are T cell receptor beta chains from one sample, sequenced in a study of beta chain features in type 1 diabetes. Profiling relied on immunoSEQ multiplex PCR, and the TCRdb table lists in-frame clones only, not all of them. The sample lists 680,000 or so clones, roughly 16% occurring once. The source material was naive CD4+ T cells from blood. All receptors come from a man between 18 and 35 years old in good health. Both conserved end residues are trimmed from each CDR3. Not all rows give a size; the values are once, few, many and, for expanded clones, a class.

V: TRBV7-2; size: few; J: TRBJ1-1; CDR3: ASSPGRKTEAF
V: TRBV4-3; size: few; J: TRBJ2-7; CDR3: ASSQGRGRGLAGAPYEQY
V: TRBV7-9; size: .; J: TRBJ1-4; CDR3: ASRPGGERSNEKLF
V: TRBV5-6; size: .; J: TRBJ1-2; CDR3: ASSSRDSGYT
V: TRBV28; size: .; J: TRBJ2-5; CDR3: AGGDLKETQY
V: TRBV6-1; size: .; J: TRBJ2-6; CDR3: ASSEGTAGANVLT
V: TRBV5-5; size: few; J: TRBJ1-3; CDR3: ASSLAAVSGNTIY
V: TRBV19; size: few; J: TRBJ1-5; CDR3: ASSMDRGRNQPQH
V: TRBV7-2; size: .; J: TRBJ2-7; CDR3: ASSPGLSYEQY
V: TRBV18; size: few; J: TRBJ1-1; CDR3: ASSPPVGEAF
V: TRBV7-7; size: few; J: TRBJ2-2; CDR3: ASGQGTSGANTGELF
V: TRBV30; size: few; J: TRBJ1-5; CDR3: AWNQRQGNQPQH
V: TRBV9; size: .; J: TRBJ2-3; CDR3: ASSVEASGRATDTQY
V: TRBV27; size: .; J: TRBJ2-3; CDR3: ASTRSGGTDTQY
V: TRBV9; size: few; J: TRBJ2-1; CDR3: ASSILPRGAYNEQF
V: TRBV14; size: few; J: TRBJ1-6; CDR3: ASSQEQQLNSPLH
V: TRBV29-1; size: few; J: TRBJ2-5; CDR3: SGTEQGVGGTQY